This entry lists 26 T cell receptor beta chains sequenced from one sample in a study of Ad26.COV2.S vaccination and SARS-CoV-2 variants. Generated by immunoSEQ multiplex PCR, the TCRdb table keeps only in-frame clones and is missing some. The repertoire holds 200,000 to 250,000 clones, with around 87% as singletons. The treatment here: 15 to 20 received Ad26.COV2.S at low or high dose, single or two shots; about 5 received placebo; per-sample allocation not given. Day 63 following the first vaccine or placebo injection was when the samples were taken. Sequencing was performed on peripheral blood, taken in a trial of Ad26.COV2.S vaccine versus placebo. The receptor set was obtained from a person between 18 and 65 years old who received the Ad26.COV2.S COVID-19 vaccine or a placebo.

The chain couples TRBV7-9 to TRBJ2-1; TRBD2 is a possible D gene (6 bases). CDR3 length equals 16 residues. Germline V gene data show CDR1 as SEHNR and CDR2 as FQNEAQ (reference sequence). V lost 2 bases and J lost 4, with 15 bases in between. In DNA, the CDR3 is TGTGCCAGCAGCTTACCTCTCGGGAGTTTATACAATGAGCAGTTCTTC. Translated: CASSLPLGSLYNEQFF.

The chain recombines TRBV5-1 with TRBJ1-1, with D maybe TRBD1 (5 bases). Germline V gene sequence: CDR1 SGHRS, CDR2 YFSETQ. V was pared by 3 bases and J by 11 bases, with 14 bases between. This CDR3 contains 12 residues. This CDR3 is CASSSTWDRAFF. CDR3 nucleotides: TGCGCCAGCAGCTCTACATGGGACCGGGCTTTCTTT.

The rearrangement links TRBV19 to TRBJ2-1; TRBD1 might be the D (6 bases). V was trimmed by 6 bases and J by 12 bases, leaving 15 bases between them. This CDR3 region has 12 residues. Germline CDR1 is LNHDA and CDR2 is SQIVND (reference sequence). The CDR3 loop reads CASSRDRISQFF. The CDR3, as DNA: TGTGCCAGTAGCCGCGACAGGATCTCGCAGTTCTTC.

The V and J genes are TRBV2 and TRBJ1-2, with TRBD1 as a possible D gene (5 bases). Germline lookup yields CDR1 SNHLY and CDR2 FYNNEI. V lost 2 bases, J lost 14 bases, and 15 bases lay in between. The CDR3 is 12 residues long. The CDR3 reads CASSEFTGPWTF. The CDR3 region has the DNA TGTGCCAGCAGTGAATTTACAGGCCCTTGGACCTTC.

The CDR3 bases are TGTGCCAGCACCCTAGAAGTTGGTAGCGGGAGGGCCGCAGATACGCAGTATTTT. It encodes CASTLEVGSGRAADTQYF. The rearrangement links TRBV28 to TRBJ2-3; 11 positions agree with TRBD2. CDR1 is MDHEN, CDR2 SYDVKM, per germline. The CDR3 length is 18 residues. V shed 7 bases and J 4 bases; nucleotides not matched to a gene: 16. Looking up the rest from reference TRBV28 and TRBJ2-3 gives the full variable domain: DVKVTQSSRYLVKRTGEKVFLECVQDMDHENMFWYRQDPGLGLRLIYFSYDVKMKEKGDIPEGYSVSREKKERFSLILESASTNQTSMYLCASTLEVGSGRAADTQYFGPGTRLTVL.

The chain couples TRBV6-5 to TRBJ1-5; D not resolved. Germline CDR1 reads MNHEY; CDR2 reads SVGAGI. The V gene lost 5 bases and the J gene lost 2 bases, with 13 bases spanning the gap. The CDR3 extends over 15 amino acids. DNA for the CDR3: TGTGCCAGCAGTCCCCATCCCCGTGGCAATCAGCCCCAGCATTTT. Amino acid sequence: CASSPHPRGNQPQHF.

This rearrangement joins TRBV3-1 (or the pseudogene TRBV3-2) to TRBJ1-5; no clear D gene. Trimming cost V 4 bases and J 3 bases, with 10 bases left between them. Germline V gene sequence: CDR1 LGHDT, CDR2 YNNKEL (reference sequence). This CDR3 contains 14 residues. The CDR3, as DNA: TGTGCCAGCAGCCTTGGACGGCCCAATCAGCCCCAGCATTTT. Its protein product is CASSLGRPNQPQHF.

V and J are TRBV7-2 and TRBJ1-2; perhaps TRBD1 as D (5 bases). The CDR3 sequence is 14 residues long. Germline CDR1 reads SGHTA; CDR2 reads FQGNSA. The V and J ends lost 1 base and 5 bases respectively, with 11 bases between them. The CDR3 DNA reads as TGTGCCAGCAGCTTAGAAACAGGAGGGTATGGCTACACCTTC. Encoded protein: CASSLETGGYGYTF.

This chain uses TRBV9 with TRBJ2-1; 9 nucleotides match TRBD2. Germline V gives CDR1 SGDLS, CDR2 YYNGEE. Unmatched junction bases numbered 3, after V lost 4 bases and J lost 4 bases. This CDR3 spans 14 amino acids. The CDR3 sequence: CASSMTSGYNEQFF. The CDR3 coding sequence is TGTGCCAGCAGCATGACTAGCGGTTACAATGAGCAGTTCTTC.

The V gene is TRBV12-3 or TRBV12-4, the J gene TRBJ2-7; D may be TRBD1 (6 bases). V gave up 2 bases and J gave up 6 bases, with 11 bases separating them. The CDR3 has 13 amino acids. DNA for the CDR3: TGTGCCAGCAGTTTAAACAGGGAAGCCGAGCAGTACTTC. Its protein is CASSLNREAEQYF.

The chain has TRBV18 and TRBJ2-5; D unclear. V was clipped by 3 bases and J by 3 bases, with 14 bases between them. Germline CDR1 and CDR2: KGHSH and LQKENI. The CDR3 covers 15 residues. The CDR3 loop reads CASSPFRVMEETQYF. The CDR3 DNA follows: TGTGCCAGCTCACCTTTCCGGGTCATGGAAGAGACCCAGTACTTC. The full variable domain, in which reference TRBV18 and TRBJ2-5 provide the parts outside the CDR3, is NAGVMQNPRHLVRRRGQEARLRCSPMKGHSHVYWYRQLPEEGLKFMVYLQKENIIDESGMPKERFSAEFPKEGPSILRIQQVVRGDSAAYFCASSPFRVMEETQYFGPGTRLLVL.

This sequence joins TRBV7-3 and TRBJ2-1; 10 bases are shared with TRBD1. In germline, CDR1 is SGHTA, CDR2 FQGTGA. CDR3 length: 13 amino acids. V dropped 6 bases and J dropped 8; count of bases not matched to a gene: 4. In DNA, the CDR3 is TGTGCCAGCAGTTGGGACAGGGGTGATGAGCAGTTCTTC. It codes for CASSWDRGDEQFF.

This chain joins TRBV9 and TRBJ2-1; D is ambiguous. Trimming stripped 4 bases from V and 0 bases from J, with 14 bases between. The CDR3 has 16 amino acids. Germline V gene sequence: CDR1 SGDLS, CDR2 YYNGEE. The chain's CDR3 is CASSTGSSSSYNEQFF. CDR3 coding DNA: TGTGCCAGCAGCACCGGGTCCTCGAGCTCCTACAATGAGCAGTTCTTC. Variable domain in full (rest from reference TRBV9 and TRBJ2-1): DSGVTQTPKHLITATGQRVTLRCSPRSGDLSVYWYQQSLDQGLQFLIQYYNGEERAKGNILERFSAQQFPDLHSELNLSSLELGDSALYFCASSTGSSSSYNEQFFGPGTRLTVL.

Here the CDR3 reads CASSPLSRAGELFF. For the CDR3, the DNA is TGTGCCAGCTCACCCCTCTCGAGGGCCGGGGAGCTGTTTTTT. The V and J genes are TRBV18 and TRBJ2-2; a possible D gene is TRBD2 (5 bases). Trimming left V 3 bases short and J 6 bases short, with 11 bases between. Germline V gene sequence: CDR1 KGHSH, CDR2 LQKENI. This CDR3 contains 14 residues.

In this sample, this clone turned up once. The J gene is TRBJ1-1, the V gene TRBV9; 9 bases are a match to TRBD1. This CDR3 region has 17 residues. CDR1 is SGDLS, CDR2 YYNGEE, per germline. V was pared by 4 bases and J by 5 bases, with 15 bases of the junction left unmatched. CDR3 protein: CASSRISAGTGRTEAFF. The CDR3 DNA is TGTGCCAGCAGCAGAATTTCCGCCGGGACAGGGCGTACTGAAGCTTTCTTT.

This chain uses TRBV6-2 or TRBV6-3 with TRBJ2-7, with 8 bases lining up with TRBD2. CDR3 length: 16 amino acids. The V gene's germline CDR1 is MNHEY and CDR2 SVGEGT. After removal of 6 bases from V and 0 bases from J, the junction contained 10 bases not matched to a gene. The CDR3 region has the DNA TGTGCCAGCAGCGGGGGGGTAGCGCCCAGCTCCTACGAGCAGTACTTC. Its protein product is CASSGGVAPSSYEQYF.

About this clone itself: The same CDR3 arises from other DNA sequences in this sample as well. The rearrangement uses TRBV4-2 and TRBJ2-7, with 9 nucleotides matching TRBD2. The CDR3 is 14 residues long. The trim removed 3 bases at V and 4 bases at J, leaving 4 bases unmatched. Germline V gene data show CDR1 as LGHNA and CDR2 as YNFKEQ. CDR3 sequence (DNA): TGTGCCAGCAGCCAGGGACTAGCAGGATACGAGCAGTACTTC. Its translation is CASSQGLAGYEQYF.

CDR3 residues: CASSLVGGQVSYEQYF. CDR3 DNA sequence: TGTGCCAGCAGCTTGGTTGGGGGACAGGTCTCCTACGAGCAGTACTTC. The rearrangement uses TRBV7-2 and TRBJ2-7; 8 bases are shared with TRBD1. V gave up 3 bases and J gave up 0 bases; unmatched junction bases: 7. The CDR3 runs to 16 residues. Germline loops: CDR1 SGHTA, CDR2 FQGNSA.

The V and J genes are TRBV9 and TRBJ1-3; D remains unclear. The germline gives CDR1 SGDLS, CDR2 YYNGEE. CDR3 length: 16 amino acids. V gave up 1 base and J gave up 0 bases, with 11 bases separating them. DNA of the CDR3: TGTGCCAGCAGCGTAAGAGCTGAAAACTCTGGAAACACCATATATTTT. This translates into CASSVRAENSGNTIYF.

This clone was found a few times. The chain recombines TRBV7-6 with TRBJ2-7; TRBD1 agrees at 10 bases. V lost 1 base to trimming and J lost 4 bases; unmatched junction nucleotides: 4. CDR1 SGHVS and CDR2 FNYEAQ come from the germline V gene. This CDR3 has 15 residues. As DNA, the CDR3 is TGTGCCAGCAGCTTAGGGGGGACAGGGGAATACGAGCAGTACTTC. Translation: CASSLGGTGEYEQYF.

CDR3 in amino acids: CASSQVVFGGYTF. The CDR3 nucleotides are TGCGCCAGCAGCCAAGTGGTATTCGGCGGCTACACCTTC. The J gene is TRBJ1-2, the V gene TRBV4-1; D uncertain. V was trimmed by 1 base and J by 8 bases, leaving 11 bases between them. Germline values: CDR1 MGHRA, CDR2 YSYEKL. The CDR3 has 13 amino acids.

This rearrangement joins TRBV6-5 to TRBJ2-2, with D possibly TRBD1 on 5 matching bases. V was trimmed by 0 bases and J by 5 bases, leaving 10 bases between them. The CDR3 runs to 15 residues. Germline V lookup: CDR1 MNHEY, CDR2 SVGAGI. In DNA, the CDR3 is TGTGCCAGCAGTTACTCAACAGGTTCAACCGGGGAGCTGTTTTTT. Its protein product is CASSYSTGSTGELFF.

The chain employs TRBV21-1 and TRBJ1-5; the tabulated D call, TRBD1, remains unverified against the DNA. TRBV21-1 is reported as a pseudogene. The CDR3 is 14 amino acids. CDR3 nucleotides: TGTGCCAGCATCCCAGATAGGGGGTCGGGGCCCCAGCATTTT. It is translated as CASIPDRGSGPQHF.

V gene TRBV6-2 or TRBV6-3 combines with J gene TRBJ2-1, with a weak D call TRBD1 (6 bases). Germline assignment: CDR1 MNHEY and CDR2 SVGEGT. This CDR3 spans 17 amino acids. The V gene lost 5 bases and the J gene lost 0 bases, with 17 bases spanning the gap. For the CDR3, the DNA is TGTGCCAGCAGTAAATACCGACAGGCGAGCTCCTACAATGAGCAGTTCTTC. It translates to CASSKYRQASSYNEQFF.

V gene TRBV29-1 combines with J gene TRBJ2-7; 7 positions match TRBD1. J gave up 0 bases and V 2 bases, and 4 bases lay outside the gene matches. CDR3 length: 14 amino acids. Germline values: CDR1 SQVTM, CDR2 ANQGSEA. For the CDR3, the DNA is TGCAGCGTTGAACGGGACAGCCCCTCCTACGAGCAGTACTTC. Residues: CSVERDSPSYEQYF.

The J gene is TRBJ2-7, the V gene TRBV25-1; 9 bases fit TRBD2. Germline assignment: CDR1 MGHDK and CDR2 SYGVNS. This CDR3 is built from 17 residues. The V gene end was trimmed by 2 bases and the J gene end by 2 bases; junction bases not matched to a gene: 10. CDR3: CASSEGSGGGDAYEQYF. The CDR3 DNA is TGTGCCAGCAGTGAAGGAAGCGGCGGGGGGGATGCCTACGAGCAGTACTTC.